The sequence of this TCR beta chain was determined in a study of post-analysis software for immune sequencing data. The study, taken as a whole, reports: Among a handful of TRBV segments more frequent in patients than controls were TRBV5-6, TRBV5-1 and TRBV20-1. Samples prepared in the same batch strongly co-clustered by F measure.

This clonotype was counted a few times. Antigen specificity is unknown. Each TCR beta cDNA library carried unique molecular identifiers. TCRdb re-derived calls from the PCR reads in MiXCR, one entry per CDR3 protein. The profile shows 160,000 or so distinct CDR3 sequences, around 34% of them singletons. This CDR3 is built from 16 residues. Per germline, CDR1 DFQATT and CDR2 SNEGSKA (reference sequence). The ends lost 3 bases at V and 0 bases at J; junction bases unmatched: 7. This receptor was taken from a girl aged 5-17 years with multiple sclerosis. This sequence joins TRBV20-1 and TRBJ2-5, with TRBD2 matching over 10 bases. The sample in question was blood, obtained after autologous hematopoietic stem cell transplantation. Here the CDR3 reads CSARTALAGDQETQYF. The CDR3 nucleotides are TGCAGTGCTAGGACGGCCCTAGCGGGAGACCAAGAGACCCAGTACTTC.